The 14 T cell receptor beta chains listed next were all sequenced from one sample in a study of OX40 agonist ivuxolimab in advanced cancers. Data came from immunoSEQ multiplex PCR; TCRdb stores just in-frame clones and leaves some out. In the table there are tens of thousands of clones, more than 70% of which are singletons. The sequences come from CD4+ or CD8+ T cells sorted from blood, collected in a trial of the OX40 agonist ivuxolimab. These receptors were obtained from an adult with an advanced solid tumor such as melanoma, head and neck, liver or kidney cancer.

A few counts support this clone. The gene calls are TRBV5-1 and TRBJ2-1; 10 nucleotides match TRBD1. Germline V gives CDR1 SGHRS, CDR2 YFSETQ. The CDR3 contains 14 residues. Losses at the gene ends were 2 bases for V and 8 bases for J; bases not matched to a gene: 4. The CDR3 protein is CASSLAGQGDEQFF. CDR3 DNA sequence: TGCGCCAGCAGCTTAGCAGGACAGGGGGATGAGCAGTTCTTC.

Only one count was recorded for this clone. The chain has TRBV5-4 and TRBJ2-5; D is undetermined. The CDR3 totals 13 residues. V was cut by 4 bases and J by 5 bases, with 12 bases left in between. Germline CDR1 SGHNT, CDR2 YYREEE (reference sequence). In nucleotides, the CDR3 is TGTGCCAGCAGCGATAGAGGATTGGAGACCCAGTACTTC. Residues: CASSDRGLETQYF.

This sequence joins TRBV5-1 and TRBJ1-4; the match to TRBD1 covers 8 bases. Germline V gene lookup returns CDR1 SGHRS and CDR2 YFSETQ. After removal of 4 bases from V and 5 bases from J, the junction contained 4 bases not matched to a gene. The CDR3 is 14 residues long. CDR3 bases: TGCGCCAGCAGCCACAGGGGGGGCAATGAAAAACTGTTTTTT. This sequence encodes CASSHRGGNEKLFF.

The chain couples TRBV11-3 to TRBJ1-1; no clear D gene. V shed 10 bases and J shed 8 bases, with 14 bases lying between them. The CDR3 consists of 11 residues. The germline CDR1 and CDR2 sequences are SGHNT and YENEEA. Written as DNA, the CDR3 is TGTGCCACCCAAGGACGCTTAGAAGCTTTCTTT. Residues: CATQGRLEAFF.

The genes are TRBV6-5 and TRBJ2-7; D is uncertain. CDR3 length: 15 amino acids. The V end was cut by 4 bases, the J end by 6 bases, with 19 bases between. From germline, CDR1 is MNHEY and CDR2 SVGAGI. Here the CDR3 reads CASSFLDAREGEQYF. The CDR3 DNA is TGTGCCAGCAGTTTTTTAGATGCCCGTGAAGGCGAGCAGTACTTC.

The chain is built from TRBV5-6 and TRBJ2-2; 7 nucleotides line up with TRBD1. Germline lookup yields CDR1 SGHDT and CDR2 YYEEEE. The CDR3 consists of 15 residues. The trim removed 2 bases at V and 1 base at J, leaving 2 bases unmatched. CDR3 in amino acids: CASSFRDRNTGELFF. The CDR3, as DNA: TGTGCCAGCAGCTTCCGGGACAGGAACACCGGGGAGCTGTTTTTT.

The CDR3 DNA sequence: TGTGCCAGCAGCTTAGCCGGGTCTACCGGGGAGCTGTTTTTT. It specifies CASSLAGSTGELFF. The rearrangement uses TRBV7-2 and TRBJ2-2; D not certain. Germline V gene data show CDR1 as SGHTA and CDR2 as FQGNSA. This CDR3 spans 14 amino acids. Trimming pared 0 bases from V and 5 bases from J, leaving 7 bases between.

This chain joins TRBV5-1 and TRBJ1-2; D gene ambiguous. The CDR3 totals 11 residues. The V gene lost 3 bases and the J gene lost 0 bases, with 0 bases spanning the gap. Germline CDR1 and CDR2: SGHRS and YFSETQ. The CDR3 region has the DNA TGCGCCAGCAGCTCTAACTATGGCTACACCTTC. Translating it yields CASSSNYGYTF.

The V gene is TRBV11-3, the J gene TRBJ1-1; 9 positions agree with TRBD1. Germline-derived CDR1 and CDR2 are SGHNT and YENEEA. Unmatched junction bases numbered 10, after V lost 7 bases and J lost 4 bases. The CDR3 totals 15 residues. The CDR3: CASTPLTGGLTEAFF. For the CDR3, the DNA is TGTGCCAGCACTCCCCTGACAGGGGGTCTCACTGAAGCTTTCTTT.

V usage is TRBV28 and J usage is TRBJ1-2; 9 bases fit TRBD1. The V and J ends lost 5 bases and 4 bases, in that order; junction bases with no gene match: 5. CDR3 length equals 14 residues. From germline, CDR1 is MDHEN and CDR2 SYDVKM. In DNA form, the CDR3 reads TGTGCCAGCAGTGGCGGACAGGGGTTCTATGGCTACACCTTC. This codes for CASSGGQGFYGYTF.

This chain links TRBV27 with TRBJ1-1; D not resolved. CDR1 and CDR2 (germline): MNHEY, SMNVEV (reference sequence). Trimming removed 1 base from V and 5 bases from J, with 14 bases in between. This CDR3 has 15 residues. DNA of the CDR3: TGTGCCAGCAGTTTATTCCCCTCCGGAGAGACTGAAGCTTTCTTT. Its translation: CASSLFPSGETEAFF.

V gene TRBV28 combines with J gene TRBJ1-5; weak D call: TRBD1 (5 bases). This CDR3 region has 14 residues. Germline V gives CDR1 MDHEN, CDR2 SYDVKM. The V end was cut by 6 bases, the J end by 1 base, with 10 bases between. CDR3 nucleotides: TGTGCCAGCAGGCCCCAGGGCAGCAATCAGCCCCAGCATTTT. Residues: CASRPQGSNQPQHF.

In nucleotides, the CDR3 is TGCGCCAGGCCCCAGGGGGGCCAGCAGTTCTTC. Amino acids: CARPQGGQQFF. The chain links TRBV5-1 to TRBJ2-1; the D gene is possibly TRBD1 (7 bases). Germline V gene lookup returns CDR1 SGHRS and CDR2 YFSETQ. The CDR3 is 11 amino acids. The ends were cut back, 8 bases at V and 11 bases at J, with 14 bases in the middle.

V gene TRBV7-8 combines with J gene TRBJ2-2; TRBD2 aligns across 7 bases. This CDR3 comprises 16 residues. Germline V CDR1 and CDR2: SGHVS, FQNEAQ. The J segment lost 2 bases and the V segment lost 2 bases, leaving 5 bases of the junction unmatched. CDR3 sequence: CASSLRATSNTGELFF. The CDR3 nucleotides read TGTGCCAGCAGCTTAAGGGCGACTAGCAACACCGGGGAGCTGTTTTTT.